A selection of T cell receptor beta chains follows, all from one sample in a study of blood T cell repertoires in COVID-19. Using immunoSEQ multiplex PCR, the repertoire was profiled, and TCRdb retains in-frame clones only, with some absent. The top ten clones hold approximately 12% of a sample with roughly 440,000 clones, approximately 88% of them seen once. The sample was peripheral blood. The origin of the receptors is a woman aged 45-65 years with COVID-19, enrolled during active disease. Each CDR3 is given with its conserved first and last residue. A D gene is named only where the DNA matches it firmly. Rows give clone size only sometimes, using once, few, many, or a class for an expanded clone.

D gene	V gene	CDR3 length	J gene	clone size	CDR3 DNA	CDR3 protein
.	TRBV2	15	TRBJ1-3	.	TGTGCCAGCAGTGAAGGGGTGCGGCAGGGAAACACCATATATTTT	CASSEGVRQGNTIYF
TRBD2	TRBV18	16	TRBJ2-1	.	TGTGCCAGCTCACCAAGGGCTAGCGGGGGAGCAGATGAGCAGTTCTTC	CASSPRASGGADEQFF
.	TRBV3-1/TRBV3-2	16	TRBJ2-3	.	TGTGCCAGCAGCCCCCCCGTAGAGGCTAGCACAGATACGCAGTATTTT	CASSPPVEASTDTQYF
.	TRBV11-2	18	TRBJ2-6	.	TGTGCCAGCAGCTTAGGACCGGGGACTGCTTCTGGGGCCAACGTCCTGACTTTC	CASSLGPGTASGANVLTF
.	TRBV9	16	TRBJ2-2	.	TGTGCCAGCAGCGCCACAGGGCTAGCAGGGACCGGGGAGCTGTTTTTT	CASSATGLAGTGELFF
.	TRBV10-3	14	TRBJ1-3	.	TGTGCCACCGTCCCACAGGGATCTGGAAACACCATATATTTT	CATVPQGSGNTIYF
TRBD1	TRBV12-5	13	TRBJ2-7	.	TGTGCTAGTGTGACAGCAGGGGGCTACGAGCAGTACTTC	CASVTAGGYEQYF
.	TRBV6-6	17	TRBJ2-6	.	TGTGCCAGCAGTCGACGCGCACAGGTTGGCGGGGCCAACGTCCTGACTTTC	CASSRRAQVGGANVLTF
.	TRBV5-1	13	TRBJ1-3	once	TGCGCCAGCAGCTTGGCTTCTGGAAACACCATATATTTT	CASSLASGNTIYF
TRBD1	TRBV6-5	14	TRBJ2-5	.	TGTGCCAGCAGTCTCGGCAGGGGGCATGAGACCCAGTACTTC	CASSLGRGHETQYF
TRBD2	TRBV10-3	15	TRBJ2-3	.	TGTGCCATCAGGGGAGCGGGGGGCCTCACAGATACGCAGTATTTT	CAIRGAGGLTDTQYF
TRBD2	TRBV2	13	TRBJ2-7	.	TGTGCCAGCAGTGGGACTAGCGGCTACGAGCAGTACTTC	CASSGTSGYEQYF
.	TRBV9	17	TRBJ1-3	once	TGTGCCAGCAGCGTAGAGGGAACAGGTACCTCTGGAAACACCATATATTTT	CASSVEGTGTSGNTIYF
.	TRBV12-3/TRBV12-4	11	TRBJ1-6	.	TGTGCCAGCAGTTTAAGCTCACCCCTCCACTTT	CASSLSSPLHF
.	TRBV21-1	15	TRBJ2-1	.	TGTGCCAGCAGCAAACGAGACAGGGGTAACAATGAGCAGTTCTTC	CASSKRDRGNNEQFF
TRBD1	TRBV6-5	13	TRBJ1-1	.	TGTGCCAGCAGACCGACAGGGGACACTGAAGCTTTCTTT	CASRPTGDTEAFF
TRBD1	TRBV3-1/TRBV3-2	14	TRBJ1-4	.	TGTGCCAGCAGCCGACAGGGGTATAATGAAAAACTGTTTTTT	CASSRQGYNEKLFF
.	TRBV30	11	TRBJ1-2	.	TGTGCCTCGAGTCACCCGGGGGGCTACACCTTC	CASSHPGGYTF
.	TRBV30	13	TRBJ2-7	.	TGTGCCTGGAGTCAGGGTAACAGATACGAGCAGTACTTC	CAWSQGNRYEQYF
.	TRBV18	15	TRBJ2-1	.	TGTGCCAGCTCACCCCAGGGCGGAGGGAGTAATGAGCAGTTCTTC	CASSPQGGGSNEQFF
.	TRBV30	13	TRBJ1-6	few	TGTGCCTGGAGCGGGCAGGGGTATTCACCCCTCCACTTT	CAWSGQGYSPLHF
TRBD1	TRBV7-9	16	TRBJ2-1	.	TGTGCCAGCAGCTCCCAGGGGGCTCGGACCTACAATGAGCAGTTCTTC	CASSSQGARTYNEQFF
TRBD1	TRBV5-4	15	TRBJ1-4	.	TGTGCCAGCAGCTTGGATGGGACAGGGGATGAAAAACTGTTTTTT	CASSLDGTGDEKLFF
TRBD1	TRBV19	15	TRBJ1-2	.	TGTGCCAGTAACTCATGGGGGACAGGGGATTCTTACTACACCTTC	CASNSWGTGDSYYTF
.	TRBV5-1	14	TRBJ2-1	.	TGCGCCAGCAGCTTGTGGGGGGACTACAATGAGCAGTTCTTC	CASSLWGDYNEQFF
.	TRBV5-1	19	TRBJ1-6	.	TGCGCCAGCAGGCCAGAATGGGACAAAGAGGGGGTATTGGATTCACCCCTCCACTTT	CASRPEWDKEGVLDSPLHF
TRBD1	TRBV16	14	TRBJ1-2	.	TGTGCCAGCAGCCGGGGACAGTATAACTATGGCTACACCTTC	CASSRGQYNYGYTF
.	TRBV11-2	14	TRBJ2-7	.	TGTGCCAGCAGCGGGACATGGGACTCCTACGAGCAGTACTTC	CASSGTWDSYEQYF
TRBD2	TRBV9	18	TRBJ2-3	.	TGTGCCAGCAGCCCCCGGACTAGCGGGGGGTCGGGCACAGATACGCAGTATTTT	CASSPRTSGGSGTDTQYF
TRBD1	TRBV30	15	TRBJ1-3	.	TGTGCCTGGGACAGGGGAATCTCTTCTGGAAACACCATATATTTT	CAWDRGISSGNTIYF
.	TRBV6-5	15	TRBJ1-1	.	TGTGCCAGCAGTAGGGGGAGGGTCTCGAACACTGAAGCTTTCTTT	CASSRGRVSNTEAFF
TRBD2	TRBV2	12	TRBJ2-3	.	TGTGCCAGCAGTTTCCTAGCGGATTCGCAGTATTTT	CASSFLADSQYF
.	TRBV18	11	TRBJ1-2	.	TGTGCCAGCTCACCGGGAGGGGGCTACACCTTC	CASSPGGGYTF
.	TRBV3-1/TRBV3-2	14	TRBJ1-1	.	TGTGCCAGCAGCCAGCTAGTCCGGAACACTGAAGCTTTCTTT	CASSQLVRNTEAFF
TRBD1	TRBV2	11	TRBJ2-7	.	TGTGCCAGCAGGGGGACAGGCGAGCAGTACTTC	CASRGTGEQYF
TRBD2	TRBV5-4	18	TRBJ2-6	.	TGTGCCAGCAGCAGGGTAGCGGGGGCGACCTCTGGGGCCAACGTCCTGACTTTC	CASSRVAGATSGANVLTF
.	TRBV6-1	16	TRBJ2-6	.	TGTGCCAGCAGTGTAGACATTGGCTCTGGGGCCAACGTCCTGACTTTC	CASSVDIGSGANVLTF
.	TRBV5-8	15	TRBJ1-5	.	TGTGCCAGCAGCTTCGGGGGGGCGGACGATCAGCCCCAGCATTTT	CASSFGGADDQPQHF
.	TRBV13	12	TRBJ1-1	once	TGTGCCAGCACCTTTAGATACACTGAAGCTTTCTTT	CASTFRYTEAFF
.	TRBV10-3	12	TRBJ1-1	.	TGTGCCACCAAGACAGCGAACACTGAAGCTTTCTTT	CATKTANTEAFF
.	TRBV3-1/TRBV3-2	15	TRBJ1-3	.	TGTGCCAGCAGCCAAGGAGAGTACTTAGGAAACACCATATATTTT	CASSQGEYLGNTIYF
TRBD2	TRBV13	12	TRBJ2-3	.	TGTGCCAGCAGTCACCCGGGGGGTGGGCAGTATTTT	CASSHPGGGQYF
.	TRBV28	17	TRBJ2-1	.	TGTGCCAGCAGTTTATCGGGATGGCAGGGGCGACACAATGAGCAGTTCTTC	CASSLSGWQGRHNEQFF
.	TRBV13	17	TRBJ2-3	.	TGTGCCAGCAGCTTAGGCCTCCTTGTGGGGAGCGCAGATACGCAGTATTTT	CASSLGLLVGSADTQYF
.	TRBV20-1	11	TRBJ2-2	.	TGCAGTGCTAGACGCACCGGGGAGCTGTTTTTT	CSARRTGELFF
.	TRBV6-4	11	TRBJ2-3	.	TGTGCCAGCAGCCGCGGAGATACGCAGTATTTT	CASSRGDTQYF
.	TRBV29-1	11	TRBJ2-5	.	TGCAGCGTACCCCCGCGGGAGACCCAGTACTTC	CSVPPRETQYF
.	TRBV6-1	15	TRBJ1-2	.	TGTGCCAGCAGTGAAGCCCTGGGGGGGCGCGGTGGCTACACCTTC	CASSEALGGRGGYTF
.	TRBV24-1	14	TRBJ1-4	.	TGTGCCACCAGTGATCCCGGGACTTTCGAAAAACTGTTTTTT	CATSDPGTFEKLFF
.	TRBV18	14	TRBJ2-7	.	TGTGCCAGCTCACCAGTGGGACAAGCCTACGAGCAGTACTTC	CASSPVGQAYEQYF
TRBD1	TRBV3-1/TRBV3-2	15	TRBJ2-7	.	TGTGCCAGCAGCCAAACCGGGGACAGCAAAATCGAGCAGTACTTC	CASSQTGDSKIEQYF
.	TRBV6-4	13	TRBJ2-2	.	TGTGCCAGCAGAGACTTCTACCTCGGGGAGCTGTTTTTT	CASRDFYLGELFF
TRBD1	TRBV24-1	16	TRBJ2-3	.	TGTGCCACCAGTGACAAAACAGGGGGCTCTGAAGATACGCAGTATTTT	CATSDKTGGSEDTQYF